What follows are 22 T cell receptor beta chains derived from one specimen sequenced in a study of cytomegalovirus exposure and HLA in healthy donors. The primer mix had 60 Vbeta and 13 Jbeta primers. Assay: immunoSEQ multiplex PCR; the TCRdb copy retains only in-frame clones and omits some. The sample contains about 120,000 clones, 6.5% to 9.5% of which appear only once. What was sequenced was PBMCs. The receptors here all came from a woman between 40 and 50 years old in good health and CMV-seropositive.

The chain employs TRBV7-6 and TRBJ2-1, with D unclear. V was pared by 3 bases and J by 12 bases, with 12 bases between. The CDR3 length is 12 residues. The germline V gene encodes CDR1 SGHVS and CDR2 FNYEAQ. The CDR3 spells CASSLWADPQFF. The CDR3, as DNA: TGTGCCAGCAGCTTGTGGGCCGATCCGCAGTTCTTC.

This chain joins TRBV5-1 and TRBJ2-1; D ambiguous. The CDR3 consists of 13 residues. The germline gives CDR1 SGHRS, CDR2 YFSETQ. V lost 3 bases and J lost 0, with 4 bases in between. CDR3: CASSSFSYNEQFF. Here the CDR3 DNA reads TGCGCCAGCAGCTCCTTCTCCTACAATGAGCAGTTCTTC.

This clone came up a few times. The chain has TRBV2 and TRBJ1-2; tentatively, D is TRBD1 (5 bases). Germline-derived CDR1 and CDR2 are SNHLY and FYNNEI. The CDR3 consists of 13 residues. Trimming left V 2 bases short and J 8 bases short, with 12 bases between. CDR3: CASSERSEGGYTF. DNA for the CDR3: TGTGCCAGCAGTGAACGGTCGGAGGGGGGCTACACCTTC.

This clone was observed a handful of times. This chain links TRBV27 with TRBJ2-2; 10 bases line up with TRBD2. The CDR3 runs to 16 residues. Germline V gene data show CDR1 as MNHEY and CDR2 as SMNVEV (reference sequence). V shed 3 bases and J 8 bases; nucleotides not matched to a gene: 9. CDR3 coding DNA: TGTGCCAGCAGTTTTGCCAGCGGGGGGGCCCGGGGGGAGCTGTTTTTT. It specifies CASSFASGGARGELFF.

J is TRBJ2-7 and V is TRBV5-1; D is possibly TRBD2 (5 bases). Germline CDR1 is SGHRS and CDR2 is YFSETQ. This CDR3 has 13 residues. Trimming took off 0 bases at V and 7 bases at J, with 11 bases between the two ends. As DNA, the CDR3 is TGCGCCAGCAGCTTGGTGGGTACGGGGGAGCAGTACTTC. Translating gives CASSLVGTGEQYF.

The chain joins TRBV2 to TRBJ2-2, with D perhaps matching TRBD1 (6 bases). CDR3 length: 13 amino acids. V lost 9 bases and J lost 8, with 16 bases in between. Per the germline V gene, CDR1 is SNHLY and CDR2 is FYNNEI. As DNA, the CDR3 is TGTGCCAGTGTTCGGGACAACTGGGGGGAGCTGTTTTTT. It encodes CASVRDNWGELFF.

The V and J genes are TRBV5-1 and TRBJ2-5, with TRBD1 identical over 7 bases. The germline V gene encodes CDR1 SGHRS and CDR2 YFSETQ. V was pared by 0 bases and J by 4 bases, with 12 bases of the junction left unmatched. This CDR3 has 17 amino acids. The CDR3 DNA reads TGCGCCAGCAGCTTGGCTCGGCAGACAGGGTATGGAGAGACCCAGTACTTC. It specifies CASSLARQTGYGETQYF. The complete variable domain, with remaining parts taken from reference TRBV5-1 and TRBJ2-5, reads KAGVTQTPRYLIKTRGQQVTLSCSPISGHRSVSWYQQTPGQGLQFLFEYFSETQRNKGNFPGRFSGRQFSNSRSEMNVSTLELGDSALYLCASSLARQTGYGETQYFGPGTRLLVL.

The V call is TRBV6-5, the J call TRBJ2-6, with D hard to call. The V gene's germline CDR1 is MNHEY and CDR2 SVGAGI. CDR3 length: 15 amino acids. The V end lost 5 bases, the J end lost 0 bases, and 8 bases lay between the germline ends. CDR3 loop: CASSPQHSGANVLTF. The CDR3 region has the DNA TGTGCCAGCAGTCCACAGCACTCTGGGGCCAACGTCCTGACTTTC.

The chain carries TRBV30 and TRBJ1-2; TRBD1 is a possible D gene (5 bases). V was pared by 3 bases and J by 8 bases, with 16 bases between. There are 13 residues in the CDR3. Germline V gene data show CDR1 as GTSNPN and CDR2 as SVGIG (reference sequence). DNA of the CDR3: TGTGCCTGGAGCCCTAGGGCCGGGGGGGGCTACACCTTC. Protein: CAWSPRAGGGYTF.

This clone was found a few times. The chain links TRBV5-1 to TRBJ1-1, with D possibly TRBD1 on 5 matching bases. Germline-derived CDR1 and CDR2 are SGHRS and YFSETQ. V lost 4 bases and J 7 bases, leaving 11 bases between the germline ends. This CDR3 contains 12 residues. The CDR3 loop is CASSTGRNEAFF. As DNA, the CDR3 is TGCGCCAGCAGCACAGGACGGAATGAAGCTTTCTTT.

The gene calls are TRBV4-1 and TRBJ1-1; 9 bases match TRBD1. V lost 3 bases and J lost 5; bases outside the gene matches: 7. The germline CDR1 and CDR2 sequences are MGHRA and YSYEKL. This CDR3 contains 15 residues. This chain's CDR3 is CASSQAYRGRTEAFF. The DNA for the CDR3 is TGCGCCAGCAGCCAGGCCTACAGGGGGCGGACTGAAGCTTTCTTT.

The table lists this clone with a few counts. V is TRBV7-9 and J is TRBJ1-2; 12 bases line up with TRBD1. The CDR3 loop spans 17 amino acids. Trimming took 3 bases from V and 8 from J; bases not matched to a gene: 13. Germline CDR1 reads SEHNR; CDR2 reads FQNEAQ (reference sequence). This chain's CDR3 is CASSFAGTGGSGKGYTF. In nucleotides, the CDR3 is TGTGCCAGCAGCTTTGCCGGGACAGGGGGCTCTGGGAAAGGCTACACCTTC.

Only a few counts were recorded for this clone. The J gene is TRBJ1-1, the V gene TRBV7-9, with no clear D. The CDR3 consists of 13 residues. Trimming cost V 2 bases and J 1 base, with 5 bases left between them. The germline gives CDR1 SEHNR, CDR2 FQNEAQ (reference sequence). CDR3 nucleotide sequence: TGTGCCAGCAGCTTACCAGGGAACACTGAAGCTTTCTTT. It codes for CASSLPGNTEAFF.

DNA for the CDR3: TGTGCCAGCAGTTCCCTCGGACTAGCGGGCCCCTCCTACGAGCAGTACTTC. Residues: CASSSLGLAGPSYEQYF. V usage is TRBV27 and J usage is TRBJ2-7, with TRBD2 matching over 11 bases. Germline V lookup: CDR1 MNHEY, CDR2 SMNVEV (reference sequence). Trimming cost V 4 bases and J 0 bases; bases outside gene matches: 8. This CDR3 spans 17 amino acids.

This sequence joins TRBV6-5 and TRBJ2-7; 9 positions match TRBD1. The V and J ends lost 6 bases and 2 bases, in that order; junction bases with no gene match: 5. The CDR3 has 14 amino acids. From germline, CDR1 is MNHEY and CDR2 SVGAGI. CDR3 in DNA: TGTGCCAGCAGCCCGGGACAGGGAGCCTACGAGCAGTACTTC. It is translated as CASSPGQGAYEQYF.

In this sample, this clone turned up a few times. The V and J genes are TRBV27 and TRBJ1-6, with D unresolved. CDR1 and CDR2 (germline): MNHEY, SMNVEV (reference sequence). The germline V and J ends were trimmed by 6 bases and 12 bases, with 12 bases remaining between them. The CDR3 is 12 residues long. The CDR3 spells CASSPSEGPLHF. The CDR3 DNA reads TGTGCCAGCAGCCCATCCGAGGGACCCCTCCACTTT.

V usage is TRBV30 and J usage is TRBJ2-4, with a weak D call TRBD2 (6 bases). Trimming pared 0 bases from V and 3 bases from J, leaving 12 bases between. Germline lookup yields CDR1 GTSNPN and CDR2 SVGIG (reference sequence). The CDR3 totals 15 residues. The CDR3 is CAWSVRQGGKNIQYF. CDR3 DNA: TGTGCCTGGAGTGTACGGCAGGGAGGCAAAAACATTCAGTACTTC.

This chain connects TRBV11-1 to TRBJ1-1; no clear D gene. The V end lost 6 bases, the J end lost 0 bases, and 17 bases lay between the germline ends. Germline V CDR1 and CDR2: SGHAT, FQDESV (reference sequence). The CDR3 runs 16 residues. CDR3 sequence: CASSLFGGVMNTEAFF. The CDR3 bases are TGTGCCAGCAGTCTTTTCGGCGGGGTCATGAACACTGAAGCTTTCTTT. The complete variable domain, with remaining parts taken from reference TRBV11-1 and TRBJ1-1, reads EAEVAQSPRYKITEKSQAVAFWCDPISGHATLYWYRQILGQGPELLVQFQDESVVDDSQLPKDRFSAERLKGVDSTLKIQPAELGDSAMYLCASSLFGGVMNTEAFFGQGTRLTVV.

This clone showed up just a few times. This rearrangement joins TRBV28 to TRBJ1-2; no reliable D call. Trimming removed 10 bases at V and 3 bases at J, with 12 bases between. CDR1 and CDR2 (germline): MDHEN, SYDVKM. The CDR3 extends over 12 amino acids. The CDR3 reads CATVTPHYGYTF. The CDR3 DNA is TGTGCCACCGTGACACCCCACTATGGCTACACCTTC.

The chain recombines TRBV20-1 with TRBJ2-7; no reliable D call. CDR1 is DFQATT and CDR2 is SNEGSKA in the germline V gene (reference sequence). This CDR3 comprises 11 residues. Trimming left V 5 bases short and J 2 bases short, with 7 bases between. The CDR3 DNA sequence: TGCAGTGCTCCGGAGACCTACGAGCAGTACTTC. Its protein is CSAPETYEQYF.

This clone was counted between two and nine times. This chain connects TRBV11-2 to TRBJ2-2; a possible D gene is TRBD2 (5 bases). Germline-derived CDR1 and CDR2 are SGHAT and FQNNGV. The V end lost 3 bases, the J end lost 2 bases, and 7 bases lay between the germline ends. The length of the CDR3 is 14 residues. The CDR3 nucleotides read TGTGCCAGCAGCTTTCGGGGTAACACCGGGGAGCTGTTTTTT. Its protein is CASSFRGNTGELFF.

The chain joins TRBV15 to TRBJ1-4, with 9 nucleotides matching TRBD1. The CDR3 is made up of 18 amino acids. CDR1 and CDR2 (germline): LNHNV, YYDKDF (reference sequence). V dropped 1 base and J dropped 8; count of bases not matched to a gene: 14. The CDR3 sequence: CATSRGWTGVRLREKLFF. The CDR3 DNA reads TGTGCCACCAGCAGAGGGTGGACAGGGGTGAGGTTAAGGGAAAAACTGTTTTTT.